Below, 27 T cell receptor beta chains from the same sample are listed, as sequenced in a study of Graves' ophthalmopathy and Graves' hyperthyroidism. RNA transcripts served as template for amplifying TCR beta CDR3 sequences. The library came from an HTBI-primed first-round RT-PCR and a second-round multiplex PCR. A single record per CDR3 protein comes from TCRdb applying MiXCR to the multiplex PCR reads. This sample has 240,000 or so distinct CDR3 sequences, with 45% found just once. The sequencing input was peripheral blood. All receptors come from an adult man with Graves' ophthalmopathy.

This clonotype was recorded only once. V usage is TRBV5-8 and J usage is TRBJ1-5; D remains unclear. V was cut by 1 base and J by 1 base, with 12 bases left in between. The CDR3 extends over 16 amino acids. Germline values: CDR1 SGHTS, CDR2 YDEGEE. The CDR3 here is CASSLWARGSNQPQHF. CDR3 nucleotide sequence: TGTGCCAGCAGCTTGTGGGCCAGAGGGAGCAATCAGCCCCAGCATTTT.

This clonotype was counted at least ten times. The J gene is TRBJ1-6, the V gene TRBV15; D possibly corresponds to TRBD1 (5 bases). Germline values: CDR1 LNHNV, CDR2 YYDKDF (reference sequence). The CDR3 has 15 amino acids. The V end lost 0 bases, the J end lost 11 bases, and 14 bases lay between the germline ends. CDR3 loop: CATSRDGGRSTPLHF. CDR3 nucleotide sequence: TGTGCCACCAGCAGAGATGGGGGGAGATCGACACCCCTCCACTTT. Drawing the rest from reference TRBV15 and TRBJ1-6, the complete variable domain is DAMVIQNPRYQVTQFGKPVTLSCSQTLNHNVMYWYQQKSSQAPKLLFHYYDKDFNNEADTPDNFQSRRPNTSFCFLDIRSPGLGDTAMYLCATSRDGGRSTPLHFGNGTRLTVT.

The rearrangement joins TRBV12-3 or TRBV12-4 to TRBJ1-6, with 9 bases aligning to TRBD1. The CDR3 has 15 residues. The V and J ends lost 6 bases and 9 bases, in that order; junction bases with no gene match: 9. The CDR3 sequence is CASSQAGQGASPLHF. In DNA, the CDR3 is TGTGCCAGCAGCCAAGCGGGACAGGGCGCTTCACCCCTCCACTTT.

The CDR3 sequence: CSALKPGTSWYEQYF. The CDR3 region has the DNA TGCAGTGCTCTCAAACCCGGGACTAGCTGGTACGAGCAGTACTTC. This chain joins TRBV20-1 and TRBJ2-7, with 9 bases identical to TRBD2. V lost 5 bases and J lost 4; bases outside the gene matches: 12. The germline V gene has CDR1 DFQATT and CDR2 SNEGSKA (reference sequence). CDR3 length equals 15 residues.

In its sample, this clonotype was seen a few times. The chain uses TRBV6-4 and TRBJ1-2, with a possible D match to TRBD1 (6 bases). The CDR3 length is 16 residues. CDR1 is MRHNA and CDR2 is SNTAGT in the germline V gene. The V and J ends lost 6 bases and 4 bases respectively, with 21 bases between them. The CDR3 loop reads CASSPTSGQLGYGYTF. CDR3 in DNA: TGTGCCAGCAGCCCTACTTCCGGACAGCTAGGCTATGGCTACACCTTC.

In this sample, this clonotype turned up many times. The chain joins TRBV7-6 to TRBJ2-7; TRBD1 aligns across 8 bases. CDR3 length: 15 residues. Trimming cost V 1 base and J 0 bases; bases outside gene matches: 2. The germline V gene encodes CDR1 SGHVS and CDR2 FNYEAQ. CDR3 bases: TGTGCCAGCAGCTTAGGACAGGGGATCTCCTACGAGCAGTACTTC. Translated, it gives CASSLGQGISYEQYF.

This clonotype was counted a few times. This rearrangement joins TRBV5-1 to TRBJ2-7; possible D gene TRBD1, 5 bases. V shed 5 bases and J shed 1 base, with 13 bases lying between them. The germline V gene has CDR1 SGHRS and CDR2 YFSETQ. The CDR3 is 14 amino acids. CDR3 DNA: TGCGCCAGCAGGACGCAGGGTTCGTCCTACGAGCAGTACTTC. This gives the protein CASRTQGSSYEQYF.

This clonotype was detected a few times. This CDR3 reads CASSDRGNTIYF. The CDR3 DNA follows: TGCGCCAGCAGCGACAGGGGAAACACCATATATTTT. The chain combines TRBV10-2 with TRBJ1-3, with a possible D match to TRBD1 (6 bases). Germline lookup yields CDR1 WSHSY and CDR2 SAAADI. This CDR3 spans 12 amino acids. The V end was cut by 6 bases, the J end by 4 bases, with 7 bases between.

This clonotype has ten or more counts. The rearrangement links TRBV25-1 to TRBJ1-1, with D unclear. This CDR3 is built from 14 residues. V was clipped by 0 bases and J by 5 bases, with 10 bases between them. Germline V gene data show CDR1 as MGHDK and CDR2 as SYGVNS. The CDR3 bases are TGTGCCAGCAGTGAATACCAGGAAGAGACTGAAGCTTTCTTT. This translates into CASSEYQEETEAFF.

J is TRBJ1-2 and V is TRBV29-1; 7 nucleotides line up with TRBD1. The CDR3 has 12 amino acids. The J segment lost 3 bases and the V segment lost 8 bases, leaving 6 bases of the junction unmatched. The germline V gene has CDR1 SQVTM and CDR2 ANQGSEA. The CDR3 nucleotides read TGCAGCACCTCAACAGGGGACTATGGCTACACCTTC. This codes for CSTSTGDYGYTF.

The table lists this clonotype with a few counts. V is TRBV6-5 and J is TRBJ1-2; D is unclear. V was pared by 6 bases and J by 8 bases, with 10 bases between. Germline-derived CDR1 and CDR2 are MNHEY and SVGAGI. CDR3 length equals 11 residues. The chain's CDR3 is CASSSGRGYTF. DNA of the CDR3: TGTGCCAGCAGCAGCGGACGAGGCTACACCTTC.

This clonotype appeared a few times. CDR3 sequence: CTPGLALGEQYF. The CDR3 bases are TGCACCCCGGGACTAGCGTTGGGTGAGCAGTACTTC. The V call is TRBV20-1, the J call TRBJ2-7, with 10 nucleotides matching TRBD2. Germline V CDR1 and CDR2: DFQATT, SNEGSKA (reference sequence). This CDR3 is built from 12 residues.

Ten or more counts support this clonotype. CDR3 sequence (DNA): TGCAGCGTCGCGAACACTGAAGCTTTCTTT. It encodes CSVANTEAFF. The V call is TRBV29-1, the J call TRBJ1-1, with D hard to call. In germline, CDR1 is SQVTM, CDR2 ANQGSEA. The ends were cut back, 6 bases at V and 1 base at J, with 3 bases in the middle. The CDR3 has 10 residues.

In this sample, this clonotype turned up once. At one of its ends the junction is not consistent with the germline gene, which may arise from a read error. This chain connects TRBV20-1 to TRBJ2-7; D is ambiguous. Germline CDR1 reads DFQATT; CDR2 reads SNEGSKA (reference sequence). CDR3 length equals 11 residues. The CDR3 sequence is CSAQFTYGQYF. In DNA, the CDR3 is TGCAGTGCTCAATTCACCTACGGGCAGTACTTC.

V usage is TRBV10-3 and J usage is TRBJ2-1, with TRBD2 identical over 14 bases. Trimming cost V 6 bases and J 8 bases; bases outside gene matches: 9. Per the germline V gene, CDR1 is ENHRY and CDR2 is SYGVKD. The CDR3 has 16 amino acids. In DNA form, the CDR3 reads TGTGCCATCAGGAGAGGGACTAGCGGGAGAGAGGATGAGCAGTTCTTC. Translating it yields CAIRRGTSGREDEQFF.

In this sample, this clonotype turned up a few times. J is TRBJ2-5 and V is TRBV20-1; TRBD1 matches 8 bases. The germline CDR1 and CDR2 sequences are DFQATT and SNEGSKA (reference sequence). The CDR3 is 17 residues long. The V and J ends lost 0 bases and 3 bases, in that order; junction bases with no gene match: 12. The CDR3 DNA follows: TGCAGTGCTAGAGATAGGGCAGGGGGCCAAAGTGAAGAGACCCAGTACTTC. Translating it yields CSARDRAGGQSEETQYF.

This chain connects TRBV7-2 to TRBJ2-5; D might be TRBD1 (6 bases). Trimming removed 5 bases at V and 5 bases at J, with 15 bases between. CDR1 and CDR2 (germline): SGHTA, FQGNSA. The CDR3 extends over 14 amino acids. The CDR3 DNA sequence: TGTGCCAGCAGCCAACGGTGGGGGCTGGAGACCCAGTACTTC. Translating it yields CASSQRWGLETQYF. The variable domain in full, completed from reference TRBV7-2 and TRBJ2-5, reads GAGVSQSPSNKVTEKGKDVELRCDPISGHTALYWYRQSLGQGLEFLIYFQGNSAPDKSGLPSDRFSAERTGGSVSTLTIQRTQQEDSAVYLCASSQRWGLETQYFGPGTRLLVL.

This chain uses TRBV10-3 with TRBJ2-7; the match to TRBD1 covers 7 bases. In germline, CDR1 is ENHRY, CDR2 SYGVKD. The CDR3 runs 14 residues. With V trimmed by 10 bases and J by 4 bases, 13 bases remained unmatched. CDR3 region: CASKTGEPIYEQYF. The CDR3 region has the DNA TGTGCCAGCAAAACAGGGGAACCTATTTACGAGCAGTACTTC.

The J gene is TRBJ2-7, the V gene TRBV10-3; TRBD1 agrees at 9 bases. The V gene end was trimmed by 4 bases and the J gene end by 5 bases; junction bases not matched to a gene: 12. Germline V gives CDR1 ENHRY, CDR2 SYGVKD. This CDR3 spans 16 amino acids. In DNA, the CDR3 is TGTGCCATCAGTGTAGGACAGGGGCCGCGAGGAAACGAGCAGTACTTC. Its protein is CAISVGQGPRGNEQYF.

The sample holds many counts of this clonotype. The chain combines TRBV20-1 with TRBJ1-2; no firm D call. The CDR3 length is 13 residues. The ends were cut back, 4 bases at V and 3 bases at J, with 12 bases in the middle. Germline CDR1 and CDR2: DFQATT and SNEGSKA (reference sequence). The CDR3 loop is CSATTGGDYGYTF. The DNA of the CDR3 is TGCAGTGCTACAACCGGCGGGGACTATGGCTACACCTTC.

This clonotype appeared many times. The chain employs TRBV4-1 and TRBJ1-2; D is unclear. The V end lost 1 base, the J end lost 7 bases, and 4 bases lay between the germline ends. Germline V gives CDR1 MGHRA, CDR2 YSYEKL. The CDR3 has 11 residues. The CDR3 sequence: CASSQVSGYTF. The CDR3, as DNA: TGCGCCAGCAGCCAAGTGTCTGGCTACACCTTC.

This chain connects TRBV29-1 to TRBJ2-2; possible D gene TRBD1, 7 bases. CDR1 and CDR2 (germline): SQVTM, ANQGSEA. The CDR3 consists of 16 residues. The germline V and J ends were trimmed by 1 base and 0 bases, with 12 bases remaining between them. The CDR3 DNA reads TGCAGCGTTGAAGTCCAGGGGGGCGCGAACACCGGGGAGCTGTTTTTT. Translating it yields CSVEVQGGANTGELFF.

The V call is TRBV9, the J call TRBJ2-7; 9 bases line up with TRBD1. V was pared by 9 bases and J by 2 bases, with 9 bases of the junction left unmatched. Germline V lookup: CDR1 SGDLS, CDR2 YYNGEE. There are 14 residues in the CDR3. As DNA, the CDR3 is TGTGCCACCCCATGGGACAGGGATACCTACGAGCAGTACTTC. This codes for CATPWDRDTYEQYF.

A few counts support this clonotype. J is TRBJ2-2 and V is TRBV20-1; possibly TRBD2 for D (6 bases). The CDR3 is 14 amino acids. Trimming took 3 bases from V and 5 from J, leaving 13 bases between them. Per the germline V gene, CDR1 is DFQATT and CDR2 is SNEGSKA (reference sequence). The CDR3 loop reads CSASGVAGTGELFF. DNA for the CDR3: TGCAGTGCTAGTGGGGTTGCGGGGACCGGGGAGCTGTTTTTT.

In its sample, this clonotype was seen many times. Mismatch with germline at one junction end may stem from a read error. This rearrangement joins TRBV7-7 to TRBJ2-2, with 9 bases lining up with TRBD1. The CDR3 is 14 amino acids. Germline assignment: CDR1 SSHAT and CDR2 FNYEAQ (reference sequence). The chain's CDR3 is CASSLDRGGGELFF. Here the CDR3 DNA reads TGTGCTAGCAGCTTGGACAGGGGTGGCGGGGAGCTGTTTTTT.

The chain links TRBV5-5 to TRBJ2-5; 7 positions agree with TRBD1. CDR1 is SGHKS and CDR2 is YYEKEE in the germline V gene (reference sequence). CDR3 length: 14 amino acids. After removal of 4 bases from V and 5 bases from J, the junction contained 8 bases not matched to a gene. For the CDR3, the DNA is TGTGCCAGCAGCCACAGGGGTGGTGGCGAGACCCAGTACTTC. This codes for CASSHRGGGETQYF.

CDR3 bases: TGTGCCAGCAGCCCTCGGGGGGGCCTCCCCTATAATTCACCCCTCCACTTT. Translating it yields CASSPRGGLPYNSPLHF. The chain has TRBV5-4 and TRBJ1-6; TRBD1 is a possible D gene (6 bases). V was trimmed by 4 bases and J by 2 bases, leaving 16 bases between them. CDR1 is SGHNT, CDR2 YYREEE, per germline (reference sequence). This CDR3 comprises 17 residues.